This T cell receptor beta chain was observed in a study of shared clonotypes between healthy human individuals. Study as a whole: Three CD4 naive, three CD4 memory, two CD8 naive and one CD8 memory plate were used per donor.

V was trimmed by 4 bases and J by 1 base, leaving 9 bases between them. The CDR3 sequence is 13 residues long. From germline, CDR1 is SQVTM and CDR2 ANQGSEA. The table came from immunoSEQ multiplex PCR; TCRdb's copy has only in-frame clones and leaves some out. The table records under 350,000 clones, around nine tenths of them present only once. This chain connects TRBV29-1 to TRBJ2-3; D remains unclear. The sequenced sample was memory CD8+ T cells sorted from blood. The subset is: CD45RO+ cells pooled with CCR7-negative TemRA cells. The receptor comes from a young man in good health. The CDR3 is CSVAFAGTDTQYF. The CDR3 bases are TGCAGCGTTGCATTTGCGGGCACAGATACGCAGTATTTT.